This T cell receptor beta chain was sequenced for a study of T cells after posttransplantation cyclophosphamide. Notes on the study in general: Skin or GI-infiltrating T cells shared few TRB sequences with blood. TRB clonality was highly associated with recipient CMV seropositivity and reactivation. Donor CD8+ memory clones often dominated recipient blood repertoires at later times.

Turning to this clone: Its antigen is still unknown.

Treatment was busulfan-fludarabine conditioning, a marrow graft, and cyclophosphamide on days +3 and +4. This CDR3 is built from 14 residues. Trimming removed 1 base from V and 0 bases from J, with 6 bases in between. In germline, CDR1 is SGHTA, CDR2 FQGNSA. The data were produced by immunoSEQ multiplex PCR, yet TCRdb's version contains in-frame clones alone and is incomplete. The sample yields 8,500 to 13,000 clones, approximately 86% seen once. This material consisted of CD4+ T cells sorted from PBMCs, taken after allogeneic stem cell transplant with posttransplant cyclophosphamide. The TCR comes from a young adult male patient who received an allogeneic stem cell transplant from a related donor, was CMV-positive, and had acute GVHD only. T cells may partly derive from the graft donor. The V gene is TRBV7-2, the J gene TRBJ1-2; no reliable D call. The CDR3 DNA is TGTGCCAGCAGCTTAGGGCTGGCTAACTATGGCTACACCTTC. Translating it yields CASSLGLANYGYTF.